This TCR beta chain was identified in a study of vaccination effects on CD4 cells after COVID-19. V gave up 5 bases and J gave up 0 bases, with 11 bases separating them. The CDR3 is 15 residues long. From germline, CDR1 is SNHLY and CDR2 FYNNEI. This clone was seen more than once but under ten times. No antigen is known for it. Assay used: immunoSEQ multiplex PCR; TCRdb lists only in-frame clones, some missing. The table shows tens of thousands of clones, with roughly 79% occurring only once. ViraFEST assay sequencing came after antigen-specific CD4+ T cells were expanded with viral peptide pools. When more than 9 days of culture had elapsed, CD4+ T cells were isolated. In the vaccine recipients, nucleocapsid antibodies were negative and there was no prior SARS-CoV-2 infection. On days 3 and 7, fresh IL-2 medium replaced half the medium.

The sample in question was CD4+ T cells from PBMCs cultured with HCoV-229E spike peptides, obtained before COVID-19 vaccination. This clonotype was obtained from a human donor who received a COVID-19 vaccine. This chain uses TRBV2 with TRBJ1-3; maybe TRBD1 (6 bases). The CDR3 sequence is CASSPQGLSGNTIYF. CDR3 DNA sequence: TGTGCCAGCAGTCCCCAGGGGCTCTCTGGAAACACCATATATTTT.